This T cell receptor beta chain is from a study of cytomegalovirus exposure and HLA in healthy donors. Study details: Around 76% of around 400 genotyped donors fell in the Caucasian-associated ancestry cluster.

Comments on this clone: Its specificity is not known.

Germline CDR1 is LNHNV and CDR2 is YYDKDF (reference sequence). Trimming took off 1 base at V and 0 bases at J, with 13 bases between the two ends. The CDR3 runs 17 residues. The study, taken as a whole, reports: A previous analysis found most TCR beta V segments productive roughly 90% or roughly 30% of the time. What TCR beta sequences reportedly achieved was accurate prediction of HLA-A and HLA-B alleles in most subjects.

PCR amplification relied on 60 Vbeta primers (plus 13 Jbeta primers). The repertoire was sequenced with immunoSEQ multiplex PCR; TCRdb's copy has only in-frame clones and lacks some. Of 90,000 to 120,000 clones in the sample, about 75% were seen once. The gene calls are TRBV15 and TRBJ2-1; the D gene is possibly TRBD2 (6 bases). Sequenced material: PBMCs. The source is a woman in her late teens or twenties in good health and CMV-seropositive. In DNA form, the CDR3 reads TGTGCCACCAGCAGAGGCTTCGGGAGTACCTCCTACAATGAGCAGTTCTTC. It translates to CATSRGFGSTSYNEQFF.